This T cell receptor beta chain was sequenced for a study of OX40 agonist ivuxolimab in advanced cancers. Across the study: Three individuals attained partial responses, comprising one hepatocellular carcinoma case and two cutaneous melanoma cases.

Germline loops: CDR1 LNHDA, CDR2 SQIVND (reference sequence). The CDR3 loop spans 15 amino acids. Trimming removed 4 bases at V and 7 bases at J, with 17 bases between. Study results and caveats: Normalized T-cell clonal expansion was also low in some nonresponders.

A few counts support this clone. What it recognizes is unknown. Libraries were prepared by immunoSEQ multiplex PCR; TCRdb keeps only in-frame clonotypes and omits some of them. Of about 55,000 clones in the sample, 60% to 80% were seen once. The receptor's source is an adult with an advanced solid tumor such as melanoma, head and neck, liver or kidney cancer. The sequencing here drew on CD4+ or CD8+ T cells sorted from blood, taken in a trial of the OX40 agonist ivuxolimab. The chain recombines TRBV19 with TRBJ1-5, with a weak D call TRBD1 (5 bases). CDR3 sequence: CASSTSIIAGQPQHF. The CDR3 DNA reads TGTGCCAGTAGTACTTCTATAATCGCAGGGCAGCCCCAGCATTTT. The entire variable domain, with the rest obtained from reference TRBV19 and TRBJ1-5, is as follows: DGGITQSPKYLFRKEGQNVTLSCEQNLNHDAMYWYRQDPGQGLRLIYYSQIVNDFQKGDIAEGYSVSREKKESFPLTVTSAQKNPTAFYLCASSTSIIAGQPQHFGDGTRLSIL.